This T cell receptor (beta chain) was sequenced for a study of cytomegalovirus exposure and HLA in healthy donors. V shed 2 bases, J shed 6 bases, and the junction held 6 bases outside the gene matches. Looked up from germline, CDR1 is SGDLS and CDR2 is YYNGEE. CDR3 size: 14 residues. The study sampled nominally healthy donors, though unrecorded immune exposures were likely. In regard to this clone: Its antigen is not known.

PCR was performed using 60 Vbeta and 13 Jbeta primers. TCRdb's copy holds only in-frame clones and misses some; the assay was immunoSEQ multiplex PCR. The sample consists of about 140,000 clones, about 84% of them appearing once. Study observations and caveats: In a later analysis, DRB1 alleles had the most associated TCRs; HLA-C alleles the fewest. Association of a missense DCLRE1C variant with TCR beta V- and J-gene trimming was reported in a later analysis.

The rearrangement links TRBV9 to TRBJ2-3, with 7 bases identical to TRBD1. The specimen was PBMCs. The clonotype comes from a man aged 50 or older in good health and CMV-seronegative. The CDR3 protein is CASSVTGARDTQYF. The CDR3 region has the DNA TGTGCCAGCAGCGTCACAGGGGCGCGGGATACGCAGTATTTT.